The source of this TCR beta chain is a study of blood T cell repertoires in COVID-19. Turning to the study itself: The origin of the acute and convalescent COVID-19 samples was the United States, Italy and Spain. Nucleic acid was either cDNA or gDNA, and it came from T cells, B-cell-depleted T cells, or PBMCs.

Germline V gene lookup returns CDR1 SGDLS and CDR2 YYNGEE. The J segment lost 4 bases and the V segment lost 0 bases, leaving 3 bases of the junction unmatched. This CDR3 has 15 amino acids. This table comes from immunoSEQ multiplex PCR, and its TCRdb copy is limited to in-frame clones, with some not included. This table holds about 100,000 clones, roughly 92% found once. The sample consisted of peripheral blood. The chain uses TRBV9 and TRBJ2-1, with TRBD2 matching 8 bases. The source of this sequence is a man in his sixties with acute or convalescent COVID-19. The CDR3 nucleotides are TGTGCCAGCAGCGTAGAGACGGGAGGGTACAATGAGCAGTTCTTC. Its translation is CASSVETGGYNEQFF.